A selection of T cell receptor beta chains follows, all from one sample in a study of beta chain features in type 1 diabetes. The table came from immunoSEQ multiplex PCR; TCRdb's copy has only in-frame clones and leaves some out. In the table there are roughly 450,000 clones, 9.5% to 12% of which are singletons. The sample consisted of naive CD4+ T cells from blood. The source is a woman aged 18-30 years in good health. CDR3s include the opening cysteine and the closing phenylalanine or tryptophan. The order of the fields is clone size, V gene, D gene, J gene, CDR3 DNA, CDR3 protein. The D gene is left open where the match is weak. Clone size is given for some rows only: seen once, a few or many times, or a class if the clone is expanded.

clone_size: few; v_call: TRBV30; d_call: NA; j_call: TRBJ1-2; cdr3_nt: TGTGCCTGGAGTTCGTCGGCCGGCTATGGCTACACCTTC; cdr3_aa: CAWSSSAGYGYTF
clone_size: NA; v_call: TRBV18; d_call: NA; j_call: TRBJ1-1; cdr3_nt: TGTGCCAGCTCACCGTCACAGTCCACTGAAGCTTTCTTT; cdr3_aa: CASSPSQSTEAFF
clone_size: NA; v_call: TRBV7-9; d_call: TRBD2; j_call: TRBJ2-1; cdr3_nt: TGTGCCAGCAGCACCAGCGGGAGAGCCCCCAATGAGCAGTTCTTC; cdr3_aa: CASSTSGRAPNEQFF
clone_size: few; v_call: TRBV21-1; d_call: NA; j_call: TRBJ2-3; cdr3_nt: TGTGCCAGCAGCAGATCCCTTCGTACGCAGTATTTT; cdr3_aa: CASSRSLRTQYF
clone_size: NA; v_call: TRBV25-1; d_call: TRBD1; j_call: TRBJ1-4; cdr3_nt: TGTGCCAGCAGTGACAGGGGGGGCCATGAAAAACTGTTTTTT; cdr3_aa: CASSDRGGHEKLFF
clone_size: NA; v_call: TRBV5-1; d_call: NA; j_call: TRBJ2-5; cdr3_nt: TGCGCCAGCAGCTTCCAGGCCGAAGAGACCCAGTACTTC; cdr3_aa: CASSFQAEETQYF
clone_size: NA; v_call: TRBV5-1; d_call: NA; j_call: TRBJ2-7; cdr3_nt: TGCGCCAGCAGCTCGTCTCCAAATACCGTGGACGAGCAGTACTTC; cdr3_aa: CASSSSPNTVDEQYF
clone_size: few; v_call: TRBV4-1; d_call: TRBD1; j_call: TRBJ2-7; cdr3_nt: TGCGCCAGCAGCAGGACAGGATTATACGAGCAGTACTTC; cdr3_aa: CASSRTGLYEQYF
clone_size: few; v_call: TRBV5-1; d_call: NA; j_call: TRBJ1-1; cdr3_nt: TGCGCCAGCAGCTTGGGGGAGACAGGCGTCACTGAAGCTTTCTTT; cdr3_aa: CASSLGETGVTEAFF
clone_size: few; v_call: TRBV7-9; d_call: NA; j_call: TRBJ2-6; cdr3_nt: TGTGCCAGCAGCGCGAAGGGATATAACATATCCAACGTCCTGACTTTC; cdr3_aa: CASSAKGYNISNVLTF
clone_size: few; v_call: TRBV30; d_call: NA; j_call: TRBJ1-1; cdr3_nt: TGTGCCTCTCACCGCGGGGACACTGAAGCTTTCTTT; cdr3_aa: CASHRGDTEAFF
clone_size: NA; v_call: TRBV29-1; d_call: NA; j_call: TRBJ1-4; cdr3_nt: TGCAGCGGATGGGTCGGGAAGAGAGAAAAACTGTTTTTT; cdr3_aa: CSGWVGKREKLFF
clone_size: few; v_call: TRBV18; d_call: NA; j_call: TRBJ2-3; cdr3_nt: TGTGCCAGCTCACCACGAGACATTAGCACAGATACGCAGTATTTT; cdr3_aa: CASSPRDISTDTQYF
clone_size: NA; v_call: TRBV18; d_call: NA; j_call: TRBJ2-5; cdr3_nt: TGTGCCAGCTCACCAAACAGCCCGCGGGCGGAGACCCAGTACTTC; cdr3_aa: CASSPNSPRAETQYF
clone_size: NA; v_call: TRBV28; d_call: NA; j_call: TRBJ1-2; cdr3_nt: TGTGCCAGCAGTTTGGGGCAGAACTATGGCTACACCTTC; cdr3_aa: CASSLGQNYGYTF
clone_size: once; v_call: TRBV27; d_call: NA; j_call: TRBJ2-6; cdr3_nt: TGTGCCAGCAGTACTATATCTGGGGCCAACGTCCTGACTTTC; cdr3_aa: CASSTISGANVLTF
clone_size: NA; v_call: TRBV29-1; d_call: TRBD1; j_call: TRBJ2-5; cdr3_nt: TGCAGCGTCGGAACAGGGGGCGGGGAGACCCAGTACTTC; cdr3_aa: CSVGTGGGETQYF
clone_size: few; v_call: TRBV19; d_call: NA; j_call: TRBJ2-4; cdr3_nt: TGTGCCAGTAGTATCCCCCGCACCAACATTCAGTACTTC; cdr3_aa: CASSIPRTNIQYF
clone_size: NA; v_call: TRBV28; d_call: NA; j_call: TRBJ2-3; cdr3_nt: TGTGCCAGCAGCCTCCAGGGGTACACAGATACGCAGTATTTT; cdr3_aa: CASSLQGYTDTQYF
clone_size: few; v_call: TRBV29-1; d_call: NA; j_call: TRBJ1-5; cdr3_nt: TGCAGCGTTGGAGGGAACCCTTATCAGCCCCAGCATTTT; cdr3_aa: CSVGGNPYQPQHF
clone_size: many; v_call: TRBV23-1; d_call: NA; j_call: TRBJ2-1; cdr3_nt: TGCGCCAGCAGTCAATCCCCAGTGGTGGACAATGAGCAGTTCTTC; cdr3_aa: CASSQSPVVDNEQFF
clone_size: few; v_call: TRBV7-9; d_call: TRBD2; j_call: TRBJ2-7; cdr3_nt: TGTGCCAGCAGCCCTCGGAGAGCGGGGGCCTCCTACGAGCAGTACTTC; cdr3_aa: CASSPRRAGASYEQYF
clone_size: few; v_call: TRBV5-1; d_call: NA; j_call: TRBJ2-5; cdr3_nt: TGCGCCAGCAGCCTATTCAGGGAAGAGACCCAGTACTTC; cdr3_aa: CASSLFREETQYF
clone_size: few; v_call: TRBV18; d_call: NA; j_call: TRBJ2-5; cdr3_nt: TGTGCCAGCTCACCCGCCGGGGCGCAAGAGACCCAGTACTTC; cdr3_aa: CASSPAGAQETQYF
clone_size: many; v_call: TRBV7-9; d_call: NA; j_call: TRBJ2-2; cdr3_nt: TGTGCCAGCAGCTTAGCTGGGGCCGGGGAGCTGTTTTTT; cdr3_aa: CASSLAGAGELFF
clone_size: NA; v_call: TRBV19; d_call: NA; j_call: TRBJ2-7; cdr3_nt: TGTGCCAGTAGCCCCGGTCAGGGCTACTACGAGCAGTACTTC; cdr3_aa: CASSPGQGYYEQYF
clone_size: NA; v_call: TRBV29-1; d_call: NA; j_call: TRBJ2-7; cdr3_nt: TGCAGCGTTGGCCCGGACTCATACGAGCAGTACTTC; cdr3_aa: CSVGPDSYEQYF